This is a list of T cell receptor beta chains from one sample in a study of T cells in Graves' hyperthyroidism and ophthalmopathy. In TCRdb, the multiplex PCR reads were re-called with MiXCR into one record per CDR3 protein. Among over 120,000 distinct CDR3 sequences listed, approximately 24% were seen once. The sequenced material came from blood. The receptors come from a woman in her fifties or sixties with Graves' hyperthyroidism that later progressed to Graves' ophthalmopathy. Both conserved end residues are part of each CDR3. D genes are given only for firm matches. The listing skips clone size in some rows; elsewhere it reads once, few, many or a size class.

V gene: TRBV7-3; D gene: TRBD2; J gene: TRBJ2-1; clone size: many; CDR3 protein: CASSLTASGRARSYNEQFF; CDR3 DNA: TGTGCCAGCAGCTTAACTGCTAGCGGGAGGGCCCGGTCCTACAATGAGCAGTTCTTC
V gene: TRBV12-5; D gene: NA; J gene: TRBJ2-3; clone size: many; CDR3 protein: CASGLVAGDTQYF; CDR3 DNA: TGTGCTAGTGGTTTGGTAGCGGGAGATACGCAGTATTTT
V gene: TRBV29-1; D gene: NA; J gene: TRBJ2-3; clone size: NA; CDR3 protein: CSSAGGRTDTQYF; CDR3 DNA: TGCAGCTCTGCTGGGGGCCGGACAGATACGCAGTATTTT
V gene: TRBV4-1; D gene: NA; J gene: TRBJ1-4; clone size: NA; CDR3 protein: CASSQNRDVGSEKLFF; CDR3 DNA: TGCGCCAGCAGCCAAAACCGGGACGTGGGATCCGAAAAACTGTTTTTT
V gene: TRBV20-1; D gene: TRBD2; J gene: TRBJ2-6; clone size: few; CDR3 protein: CSASPGLAGGQGGANVLTF; CDR3 DNA: TGCAGTGCTAGCCCCGGTTTAGCGGGAGGGCAGGGTGGGGCCAACGTCCTGACTTTC
V gene: TRBV20-1; D gene: TRBD1; J gene: TRBJ2-7; clone size: many; CDR3 protein: CSAEKDGTGVEQYF; CDR3 DNA: TGCAGTGCCGAAAAGGACGGGACAGGGGTCGAGCAGTACTTC
V gene: TRBV29-1; D gene: TRBD1; J gene: TRBJ1-2; clone size: once; CDR3 protein: CSAGTGNADGYTF; CDR3 DNA: TGCAGCGCCGGGACAGGGAATGCGGATGGCTACACCTTC
V gene: TRBV7-9; D gene: TRBD2; J gene: TRBJ2-1; clone size: many; CDR3 protein: CASTPPGGNEQFF; CDR3 DNA: TGTGCCAGCACCCCCCCGGGGGGTAATGAGCAGTTCTTC
V gene: TRBV7-9; D gene: TRBD1; J gene: TRBJ1-3; clone size: NA; CDR3 protein: CASSSGQPNSGNTIYF; CDR3 DNA: TGTGCCAGCAGCTCGGGACAGCCGAACTCTGGAAACACCATATATTTT
V gene: TRBV2; D gene: NA; J gene: TRBJ2-5; clone size: NA; CDR3 protein: CASSDWALQETQYF; CDR3 DNA: TGTGCCAGCAGTGACTGGGCACTACAAGAGACCCAGTACTTC
V gene: TRBV30; D gene: NA; J gene: TRBJ1-6; clone size: many; CDR3 protein: CAWSVHADNSPLHF; CDR3 DNA: TGTGCCTGGAGTGTACACGCGGATAATTCACCCCTCCACTTT
V gene: TRBV28; D gene: NA; J gene: TRBJ2-1; clone size: many; CDR3 protein: CASSRDRLSYNEQFF; CDR3 DNA: TGTGCCAGCAGTAGAGACCGCCTCTCCTACAATGAGCAGTTCTTC
V gene: TRBV10-3; D gene: TRBD1; J gene: TRBJ2-7; clone size: many; CDR3 protein: CAIRSQQGSEQYF; CDR3 DNA: TGTGCCATCAGATCCCAACAGGGGTCCGAGCAGTACTTC
V gene: TRBV29-1; D gene: TRBD2; J gene: TRBJ2-1; clone size: many; CDR3 protein: CSVGPSVRGAYNEQFF; CDR3 DNA: TGCAGCGTGGGTCCTTCGGTGCGGGGGGCCTACAATGAGCAGTTCTTC
V gene: TRBV3-1; D gene: NA; J gene: TRBJ1-6; clone size: few; CDR3 protein: CASSQEDILVGNSPLHF; CDR3 DNA: TGTGCCAGCAGCCAGGAAGACATACTAGTCGGCAATTCACCCCTCCACTTT
V gene: TRBV5-6; D gene: NA; J gene: TRBJ1-1; clone size: many; CDR3 protein: CASSLGSTEAFF; CDR3 DNA: TGTGCCAGCAGCTTGGGTAGTACTGAAGCTTTCTTT
V gene: TRBV20-1; D gene: TRBD2; J gene: TRBJ2-1; clone size: many; CDR3 protein: CSAKLAGGRYNEQFF; CDR3 DNA: TGCAGCGCAAAACTAGCGGGAGGACGGTACAATGAGCAGTTCTTC
V gene: TRBV18; D gene: TRBD1; J gene: TRBJ1-1; clone size: once; CDR3 protein: CASSPPDRGRGYTEAFF; CDR3 DNA: TGTGCCAGCTCACCACCCGACAGGGGGAGAGGATACACTGAAGCTTTCTTT
V gene: TRBV5-1; D gene: NA; J gene: TRBJ1-3; clone size: few; CDR3 protein: CASSLERPGAGNTIYF; CDR3 DNA: TGCGCCAGCAGCTTGGAGCGTCCAGGGGCTGGAAACACCATATATTTT
V gene: TRBV6-1; D gene: NA; J gene: TRBJ1-3; clone size: few; CDR3 protein: CASSFPGHLQAEGNTIYF; CDR3 DNA: TGTGCCAGCAGTTTCCCGGGACACCTTCAAGCGGAGGGAAACACCATATATTTT
V gene: TRBV9; D gene: TRBD2; J gene: TRBJ2-3; clone size: NA; CDR3 protein: CASSPLAGSTDTQYF; CDR3 DNA: TGTGCCAGCAGCCCCCTAGCGGGATCTACAGATACGCAGTATTTT
V gene: TRBV7-9; D gene: TRBD1; J gene: TRBJ2-2; clone size: many; CDR3 protein: CASRPGQGGTGELFF; CDR3 DNA: TGTGCCAGCAGGCCGGGACAGGGGGGCACCGGGGAGCTGTTTTTT
V gene: TRBV18; D gene: TRBD1; J gene: TRBJ1-2; clone size: many; CDR3 protein: CASSQESATGGYGYTF; CDR3 DNA: TGTGCCAGCTCACAGGAGTCAGCGACAGGGGGGTATGGCTACACCTTC
V gene: TRBV7-8; D gene: TRBD2; J gene: TRBJ2-4; clone size: NA; CDR3 protein: CASSLGSPAGGTKNIQYF; CDR3 DNA: TGTGCCAGCAGCTTGGGTTCTCCAGCGGGAGGAACCAAAAACATTCAGTACTTC